This TCR beta chain is drawn from a study of blood T cell repertoires in COVID-19. In the study overall: Samples came from the United States, Italy and Spain, spanning acute and convalescent COVID-19. Sources were T cells, B-cell-depleted T cells, or PBMCs; the material itself was cDNA or gDNA.

As handled by the study authors: Amplified reference gene primers provided the basis for estimating nucleated cell counts. Libraries were prepared by immunoSEQ multiplex PCR; TCRdb keeps only in-frame clonotypes and omits some of them. That table gives V, J and clone size, and the DNA gave D and trimming. The sample has fewer than 300,000 clones, roughly 84% seen once. Seattle patients were enrolled during active infection and followed longitudinally. Per the germline V gene, CDR1 is LNHDA and CDR2 is SQIVND (reference sequence). This CDR3 is built from 13 residues. Trimming left V 0 bases short and J 7 bases short, with 9 bases between.

The chain joins TRBV19 to TRBJ1-1; the D gene is possibly TRBD1 (5 bases). Sample: peripheral blood. This receptor was taken from a human donor with COVID-19, enrolled during active disease. The donor label of this sample is uncertain. CDR3 protein: CASSIDIGGEAFF. The CDR3 coding sequence is TGTGCCAGTAGTATAGATATCGGGGGTGAAGCTTTCTTT.